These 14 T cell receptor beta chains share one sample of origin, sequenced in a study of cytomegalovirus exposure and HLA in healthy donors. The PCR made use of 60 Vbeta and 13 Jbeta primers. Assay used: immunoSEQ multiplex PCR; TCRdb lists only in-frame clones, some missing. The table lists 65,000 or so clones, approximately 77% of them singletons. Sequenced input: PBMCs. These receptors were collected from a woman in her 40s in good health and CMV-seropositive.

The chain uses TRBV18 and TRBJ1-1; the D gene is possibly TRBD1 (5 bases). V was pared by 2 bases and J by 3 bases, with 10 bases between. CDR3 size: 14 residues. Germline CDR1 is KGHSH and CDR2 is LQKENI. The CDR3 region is CASSPTTRDTEAFF. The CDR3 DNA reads TGTGCCAGCTCACCAACGACCAGGGACACTGAAGCTTTCTTT.

The CDR3 sequence is CASSWTVRGMNTEAFF. The CDR3 DNA reads as TGTGCCAGCAGCTGGACGGTTAGGGGTATGAACACTGAAGCTTTCTTT. The V call is TRBV5-6, the J call TRBJ1-1, with D maybe TRBD1 (5 bases). Germline V gene lookup returns CDR1 SGHDT and CDR2 YYEEEE. This CDR3 contains 16 residues. V was shortened by 3 bases and J by 0 bases, with 15 bases between the two germline ends.

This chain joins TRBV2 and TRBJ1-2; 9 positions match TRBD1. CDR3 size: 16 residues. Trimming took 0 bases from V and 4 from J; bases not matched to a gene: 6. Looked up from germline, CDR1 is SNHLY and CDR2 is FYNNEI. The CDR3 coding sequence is TGTGCCAGCAGTGAAGCCTCCGGACAGGGGCGCTATGGCTACACCTTC. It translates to CASSEASGQGRYGYTF.

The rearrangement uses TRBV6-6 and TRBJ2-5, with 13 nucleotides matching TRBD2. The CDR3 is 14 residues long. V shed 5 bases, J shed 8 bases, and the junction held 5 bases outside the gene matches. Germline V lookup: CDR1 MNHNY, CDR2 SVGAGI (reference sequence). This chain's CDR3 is CASSATSGGGTQYF. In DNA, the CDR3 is TGTGCCAGCAGTGCCACTAGCGGGGGGGGTACCCAGTACTTC.

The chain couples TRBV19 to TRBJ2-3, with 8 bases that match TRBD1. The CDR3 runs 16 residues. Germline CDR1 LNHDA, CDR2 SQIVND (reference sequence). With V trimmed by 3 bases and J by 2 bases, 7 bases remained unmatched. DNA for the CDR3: TGTGCCAGTAGTATCGGCAGGGGGCTAATCACAGATACGCAGTATTTT. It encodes CASSIGRGLITDTQYF.

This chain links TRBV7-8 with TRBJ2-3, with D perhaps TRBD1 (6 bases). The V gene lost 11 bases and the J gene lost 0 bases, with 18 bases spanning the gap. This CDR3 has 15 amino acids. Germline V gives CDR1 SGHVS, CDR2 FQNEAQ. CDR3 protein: CAGTLNRGSTDTQYF. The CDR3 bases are TGTGCCGGCACCCTAAATAGGGGGAGCACAGATACGCAGTATTTT.

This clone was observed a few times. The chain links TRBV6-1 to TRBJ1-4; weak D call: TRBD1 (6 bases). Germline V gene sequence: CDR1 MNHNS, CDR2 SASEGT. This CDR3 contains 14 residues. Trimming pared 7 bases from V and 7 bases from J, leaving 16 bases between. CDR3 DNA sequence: TGTGCCAGCACTCTAGGGGGGGCAGGTGAAAAACTGTTTTTT. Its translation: CASTLGGAGEKLFF.

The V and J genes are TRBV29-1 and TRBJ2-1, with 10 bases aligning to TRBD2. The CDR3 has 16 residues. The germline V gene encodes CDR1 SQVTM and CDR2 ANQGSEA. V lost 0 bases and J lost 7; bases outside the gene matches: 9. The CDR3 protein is CSVEEVISGGGNEQFF. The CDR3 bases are TGCAGCGTTGAAGAGGTCATCAGCGGGGGGGGGAATGAGCAGTTCTTC.

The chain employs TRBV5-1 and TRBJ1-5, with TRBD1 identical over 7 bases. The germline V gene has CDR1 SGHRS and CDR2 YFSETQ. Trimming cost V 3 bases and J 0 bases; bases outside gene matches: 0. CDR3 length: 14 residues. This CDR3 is CASSSGGSNQPQHF. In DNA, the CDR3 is TGCGCCAGCAGCTCAGGGGGTAGCAATCAGCCCCAGCATTTT.

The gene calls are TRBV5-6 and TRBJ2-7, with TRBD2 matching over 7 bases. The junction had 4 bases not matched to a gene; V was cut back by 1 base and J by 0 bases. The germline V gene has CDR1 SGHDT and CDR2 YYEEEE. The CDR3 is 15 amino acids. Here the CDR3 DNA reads TGTGCCAGCAGCTTGCGCAGGGACTACTCCTACGAGCAGTACTTC. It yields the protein CASSLRRDYSYEQYF.

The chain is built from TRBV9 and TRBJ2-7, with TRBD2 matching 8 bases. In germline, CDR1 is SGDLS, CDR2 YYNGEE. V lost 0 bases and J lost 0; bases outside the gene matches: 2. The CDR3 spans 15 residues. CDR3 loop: CASSVGGGYSYEQYF. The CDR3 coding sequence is TGTGCCAGCAGCGTAGGCGGGGGGTACTCCTACGAGCAGTACTTC.

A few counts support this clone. This chain's CDR3 is CASSRTESNSPLHF. CDR3 in DNA: TGTGCCAGCAGCAGGACAGAGTCTAATTCACCCCTCCACTTT. The chain uses TRBV7-2 and TRBJ1-6; possible D gene TRBD1, 6 bases. This CDR3 contains 14 residues. In germline, CDR1 is SGHTA, CDR2 FQGNSA. The V end lost 5 bases, the J end lost 6 bases, and 11 bases lay between the germline ends.

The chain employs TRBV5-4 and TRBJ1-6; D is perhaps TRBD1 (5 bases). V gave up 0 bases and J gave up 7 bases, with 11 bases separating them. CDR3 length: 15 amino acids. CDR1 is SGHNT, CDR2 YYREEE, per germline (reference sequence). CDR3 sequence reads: CASSLGTGRNSPLHF. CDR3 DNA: TGTGCCAGCAGCTTGGGTACAGGTCGCAATTCACCCCTCCACTTT.

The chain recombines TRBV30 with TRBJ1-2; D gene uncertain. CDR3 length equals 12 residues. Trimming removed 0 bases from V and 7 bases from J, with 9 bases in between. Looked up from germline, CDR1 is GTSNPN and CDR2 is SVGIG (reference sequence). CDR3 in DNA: TGTGCCTGGAGTGTAAAAAGGAGTGGCTACACCTTC. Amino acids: CAWSVKRSGYTF.